The 21 T cell receptor beta chains presented below share a single source sample, sequenced in a study of lymphopenia after photon versus proton radiotherapy. Method: immunoSEQ multiplex PCR; TCRdb's copy keeps in-frame clones and lacks some. The table has some 170,000 clones, about nine tenths seen once. The sequenced sample was peripheral blood, obtained from a patient treated with photon-based radiotherapy. The receptors derive from a man between 45 and 60 years old with gastric cancer.

V and J are TRBV6-5 and TRBJ1-1; D not certain. The CDR3 contains 14 residues. Trimming took off 0 bases at V and 4 bases at J, with 9 bases between the two ends. Germline V gene data show CDR1 as MNHEY and CDR2 as SVGAGI. Written as DNA, the CDR3 is TGTGCCAGCAGTTACTCGATTGAGACCACTGAAGCTTTCTTT. It specifies CASSYSIETTEAFF.

In this sample, this clone turned up a few times. J is TRBJ1-4 and V is TRBV5-6; 7 bases are shared with TRBD1. Trimming cost V 0 bases and J 7 bases; bases outside gene matches: 6. The CDR3 is 15 residues long. Germline CDR1 is SGHDT and CDR2 is YYEEEE. The CDR3 nucleotides are TGTGCCAGCAGCTTGGATAGGGGGCGGATTGAAAAACTGTTTTTT. Translating it yields CASSLDRGRIEKLFF.

The genes are TRBV5-1 and TRBJ2-3; 8 bases map to TRBD1. CDR3 length equals 15 residues. Germline CDR1 and CDR2: SGHRS and YFSETQ. V lost 4 bases and J lost 4; bases outside the gene matches: 8. The CDR3: CASSPGQGQADTQYF. The CDR3 DNA reads as TGCGCCAGCAGCCCCGGACAGGGACAGGCAGATACGCAGTATTTT.

Only one count was recorded for this clone. The V and J genes are TRBV11-2 and TRBJ2-1, with D perhaps being TRBD1 or TRBD2 (5 bases each). The CDR3 sequence is 17 residues long. Trimming shortened V by 5 bases and J by 4 bases, and 21 bases separated the two germline ends. The germline V gene has CDR1 SGHAT and CDR2 FQNNGV. CDR3 amino acids: CASSPGRGGKSYNEQFF. DNA of the CDR3: TGTGCCAGCAGCCCCGGGCGTGGGGGAAAATCATACAATGAGCAGTTCTTC.

This clone was detected only once. The chain combines TRBV30 with TRBJ1-1, with D unresolved. This CDR3 is 13 amino acids long. V gave up 3 bases and J gave up 0 bases, with 8 bases separating them. Germline CDR1 GTSNPN, CDR2 SVGIG (reference sequence). CDR3 nucleotides: TGTGCCTGGAGCATACAGATGAACACTGAAGCTTTCTTT. Its translation is CAWSIQMNTEAFF.

The chain uses TRBV6-1 and TRBJ1-1; possible D gene TRBD1, 5 bases. Trimming removed 5 bases at V and 11 bases at J, with 15 bases between. This CDR3 has 12 residues. Germline loops: CDR1 MNHNS, CDR2 SASEGT. This CDR3 reads CASSIRDGVAFF. The CDR3 coding sequence is TGTGCCAGCAGTATCCGGGACGGGGTCGCTTTCTTT.

This chain links TRBV15 with TRBJ2-7; D call uncertain. The V gene's germline CDR1 is LNHNV and CDR2 YYDKDF (reference sequence). This CDR3 comprises 14 residues. The ends were cut back, 1 base at V and 6 bases at J, with 13 bases in the middle. CDR3 residues: CATSRADGYSEQYF. The CDR3 DNA sequence: TGTGCCACCAGCAGAGCCGACGGCTACTCCGAGCAGTACTTC. The entire variable domain, with the rest obtained from reference TRBV15 and TRBJ2-7, is as follows: DAMVIQNPRYQVTQFGKPVTLSCSQTLNHNVMYWYQQKSSQAPKLLFHYYDKDFNNEADTPDNFQSRRPNTSFCFLDIRSPGLGDTAMYLCATSRADGYSEQYFGPGTRLTVT.

This clone was counted once. The chain is built from TRBV6-5 and TRBJ1-4; 8 bases line up with TRBD1. Germline V gene data show CDR1 as MNHEY and CDR2 as SVGAGI. Trimming removed 2 bases from V and 8 bases from J; junction bases left unmatched: 7. The CDR3 has 15 amino acids. The CDR3 nucleotides are TGTGCCAGCAGTTACGTTCAGGGGGCAGGGGAAAAACTGTTTTTT. Translation: CASSYVQGAGEKLFF.

J is TRBJ1-2 and V is TRBV6-6, with 7 positions matching TRBD1. The germline V gene has CDR1 MNHNY and CDR2 SVGAGI (reference sequence). The length of the CDR3 is 16 residues. V gave up 2 bases and J gave up 6 bases; unmatched junction bases: 12. The CDR3 protein is CASSYKTAGTANGYTF. The CDR3 nucleotides read TGTGCCAGCAGTTACAAGACTGCCGGGACAGCGAATGGCTACACCTTC.

J is TRBJ2-7 and V is TRBV6-6; D unresolved. With 6 bases removed from V and 3 bases from J, the gap between germline ends came to 12 bases. The CDR3 is 13 amino acids. CDR1 and CDR2 (germline): MNHNY, SVGAGI (reference sequence). The CDR3 region has the DNA TGTGCCAGCAGAACATCCAACGTCTACGAGCAGTACTTC. As protein: CASRTSNVYEQYF.

The chain is built from TRBV19 and TRBJ2-1, with 11 bases fitting TRBD2. Germline V gene sequence: CDR1 LNHDA, CDR2 SQIVND (reference sequence). The CDR3 length is 15 residues. J gave up 8 bases and V 3 bases, and 6 bases lay outside the gene matches. The CDR3 DNA reads as TGTGCCAGTAGTATGGTACTAGCGGGAGTGGATGAGCAGTTCTTC. This codes for CASSMVLAGVDEQFF.

This clone was detected once. This chain connects TRBV29-1 to TRBJ2-3, with TRBD2 matching 8 bases. Trimming removed 4 bases from V and 0 bases from J; junction bases left unmatched: 3. Germline V gene sequence: CDR1 SQVTM, CDR2 ANQGSEA. The CDR3 runs 14 residues. CDR3 in DNA: TGCAGCGTTGTGGGCGGGAGGAGCACAGATACGCAGTATTTT. It specifies CSVVGGRSTDTQYF.

The rearrangement uses TRBV6-1 and TRBJ1-2, with a tentative D call TRBD1 (5 bases). Germline CDR1 and CDR2: MNHNS and SASEGT. This CDR3 is 15 amino acids long. V was clipped by 7 bases and J by 8 bases, with 23 bases between them. The CDR3 bases are TGTGCCAGCATGCTGACCGGGACCATACCGGGGGGCTACACCTTC. It translates to CASMLTGTIPGGYTF.

The chain is built from TRBV7-9 and TRBJ2-7; 15 bases agree with TRBD2. This CDR3 has 17 amino acids. Trimming removed 3 bases from V and 6 bases from J; junction bases left unmatched: 9. The germline CDR1 and CDR2 sequences are SEHNR and FQNEAQ (reference sequence). CDR3 DNA: TGTGCCAGCAGCTTCTGGACTAGCGGGAGGGCCTCGGGCGAGCAGTACTTC. Translating gives CASSFWTSGRASGEQYF.

The rearrangement links TRBV6-5 to TRBJ2-1; 7 bases align to TRBD2. Germline assignment: CDR1 MNHEY and CDR2 SVGAGI. After removal of 5 bases from V and 10 bases from J, the junction contained 8 bases not matched to a gene. This CDR3 is 13 amino acids long. This CDR3 is CASSRSPGGEQFF. In nucleotides, the CDR3 is TGTGCCAGCAGTCGGAGCCCGGGAGGAGAGCAGTTCTTC.

This clone was seen just once. This rearrangement joins TRBV6-5 to TRBJ2-3; maybe TRBD2 (5 bases). This CDR3 has 16 amino acids. Trimming stripped 4 bases from V and 0 bases from J, with 14 bases between. Germline values: CDR1 MNHEY, CDR2 SVGAGI. DNA for the CDR3: TGTGCCAGCAGTTCCCCCGGGATGACTAGCACAGATACGCAGTATTTT. This codes for CASSSPGMTSTDTQYF.

The gene calls are TRBV5-4 and TRBJ2-3; 9 bases map to TRBD2. V shed 5 bases, J shed 5 bases, and the junction held 6 bases outside the gene matches. Germline CDR1 reads SGHNT; CDR2 reads YYREEE (reference sequence). The CDR3 extends over 14 amino acids. CDR3 sequence: CASSSGSGGDTQYF. The CDR3 nucleotides read TGTGCCAGCAGTAGCGGGAGTGGTGGAGATACGCAGTATTTT.

V usage is TRBV20-1 and J usage is TRBJ1-4; D is uncertain. V was cut by 3 bases and J by 6 bases, with 5 bases left in between. In germline, CDR1 is DFQATT, CDR2 SNEGSKA (reference sequence). CDR3 length: 11 amino acids. CDR3: CSASGDEKLFF. CDR3 DNA sequence: TGCAGTGCTAGTGGAGATGAAAAACTGTTTTTT.

The gene calls are TRBV10-3 and TRBJ1-1, with D perhaps TRBD1 (5 bases). This CDR3 region has 15 residues. Trimming shortened V by 0 bases and J by 4 bases, and 12 bases separated the two germline ends. Germline lookup yields CDR1 ENHRY and CDR2 SYGVKD. CDR3 sequence reads: CAISESKGSGTEAFF. CDR3 DNA: TGTGCCATCAGTGAGTCGAAGGGGTCAGGCACTGAAGCTTTCTTT.

The chain uses TRBV28 and TRBJ2-6; D remains ambiguous. Between the trimmed V and J ends, which lost 6 bases and 0 bases, there was a span of 6 bases. The germline V gene encodes CDR1 MDHEN and CDR2 SYDVKM. The CDR3 sequence is 14 residues long. The CDR3 reads CASRMSSGANVLTF. In nucleotides, the CDR3 is TGTGCCAGCAGAATGAGCTCTGGGGCCAACGTCCTGACTTTC.

This chain uses TRBV5-1 with TRBJ2-1, with D possibly TRBD1 on 6 matching bases. Trimming left V 0 bases short and J 9 bases short, with 13 bases between. The CDR3 runs 14 residues. Germline lookup yields CDR1 SGHRS and CDR2 YFSETQ. Here the CDR3 DNA reads TGCGCCAGCAGCTTGGCCGGCTCCAGGGGTGAGCAGTTCTTC. It yields the protein CASSLAGSRGEQFF.